This TCR beta chain was identified during a study of neurological immune-mediated disorders (dated by TCRdb to between 2017 and 2020). About the investigation overall: Using UMI-based sequencing, the study compared peripheral blood TCR-beta repertoires from patients with HTLV-I-associated myelopathy (HAM/TSP), patients with multiple sclerosis, and healthy controls. The cohort included 60 to 75 subjects: some 14 with HAM/TSP, some 35 with multiple sclerosis, and approximately 20 healthy controls. The 90 to 110 TCR-beta libraries covered PBMC samples along with longitudinal samples, technical triplicates, and paired sorted CD4+ and CD8+ T-cell subsets.

cDNA synthesis used template-switch 5'RACE with a primer carrying a 10-nucleotide random unique molecular identifier tagging each TCR transcript. Over 180 million TCR-beta sequences, covering 15-18 subjects, were produced in each sequencing run. The RNeasy kit was used for extraction of total RNA. The KAPA Real-time Library Amplification kit was used to amplify TCR-beta VDJ regions with primers for the TCR constant region and the 5'RACE anchor. Sample indexes and Illumina adaptors were added in a first PCR, after which library yield was increased in a second PCR. The roughly 650 bp TCR product was size-selected on a 2% E-gel SizeSelection system after Ampure bead purification. Library quality was checked on a Bioanalyzer, concentration was measured with Qubit, and libraries were quantified with the Kapa Library Quantification kit before pooling. An Illumina HiSeq 2500 was used to sequence the libraries paired-end at 2 x 150 bp. To increase sequence diversity, about 25-30% phiX was spiked into each library pool. Concerning the study's data processing: The quality-filtered reads were processed with the UMI-based MiGEC pipeline, whose error correction step removed more than 75% of the raw TCR sequences. VDJ genes were aligned to IMGT germline references, and each clonotype was defined by a unique CDR3 amino acid sequence together with V-J genes. Clonal expansion, Shannon diversity and CDR3 relatedness were evaluated with VDJtools (CalcPairwiseDistances, ClusterSamples), while phylogenetic trees were built in CLCbio workbench. Clones with at least 8 unique UMIs were defined as expanded, with this threshold being based on coefficient-of-variation modelling across technical triplicates. Clones were called with MiXCR by TCRdb after fastp trimmed the public reads at Q25, and only in-frame beta chains were retained. All rows with the same CDR3 protein become a single entry with the most common DNA and genes. What appears here as the V and J calls and clone size reflects TCRdb's work, not the paper's. The sample table holds around 78,000 distinct CDR3 sequences, of which 15% to 20% were seen once. Approximately 15% of the sample belongs to the ten largest clones.

CDR1 and CDR2 are drawn from the germline V gene: SGDLS, YYNGEE. Compared with germline, V lacks 0 bases and J lacks 7 bases; bases without a gene match: 5. The CDR3, cysteine through phenylalanine, is 16 amino acids long. The CDR3 DNA has 48 bases and is translated from base 1. Of note for this clonotype: Its antigen target is currently unknown. Per-base quality was not reported, and no clone a single base away is much larger than it.

Healthy controls were blood bank volunteers in Maryland, USA. Libraries from unsorted PBMCs were made from 2 million PBMCs kept in RNAlater at -80 degrees C until RNA extraction. PBMCs were separated from peripheral blood using Ficoll-Hypaque density gradient centrifugation and then cryopreserved in liquid nitrogen. What the research found in general, with its limitations: No identical CDR3 amino acid sequences were shared among expanded clones across subjects, suggesting private TCR-beta repertoires in all groups. TCR clonal expansion was highest in HAM/TSP patients and lowest in MS patients, with MS patients falling below even healthy controls.

The rearranged segments are TRBV9 and TRBJ2-1; 12 nucleotides in the junction match TRBD2. Input material: PBMCs. The source is a woman in her thirties or forties in good health. The CDR3 corresponds to CASSVDPGLAGNEQFF. The DNA is TGTGCCAGCAGCGTAGACCCCGGACTAGCGGGGAATGAGCAGTTCTTC.